The clone carrying this TCR beta chain was seen a single time. The V and J ends lost 7 bases and 0 bases, in that order; junction bases with no gene match: 3. The germline gives CDR1 SNHLY, CDR2 FYNNEI. The CDR3 has 14 amino acids. Isolated RNA was reverse transcribed into cDNA used as the sequencing template. Using immunoSEQ multiplex PCR, the repertoire was profiled, and TCRdb retains in-frame clones only, with some absent. The sample records about 270,000 clones, 60% being singletons. The treatment was: oral pan-JAK inhibitor, 5-10 mg twice daily. The data stem from a study of CD8+ T cells in alopecia areata.

The sequence came from a human donor with alopecia areata. This specimen was CD4+ T cells sorted from blood, taken at roughly week 52, from a patient treated with tofacitinib. This chain connects TRBV2 to TRBJ2-1, with 7 bases lining up with TRBD2. The CDR3 region is CASTGTNSYNEQFF. The CDR3 DNA reads as TGTGCCAGCACGGGGACTAACTCCTACAATGAGCAGTTCTTC.